Below are 11 T cell receptor beta chains sequenced from a single sample in a study of blood T cells in healthy people across ages. A J-beta primer mix and a sample-barcoded 5' primer were used in a second PCR of about 7 to 11 cycles. TCRdb re-called the 5' RACE reads with MiXCR, one entry per CDR3 protein. Of fewer than 1,200,000 distinct CDR3 sequences in the sample, 20% to 25% were seen once. The same sample was also used in a study of T cells of mothers and their children.

The sample was blood. Source of these receptors: a girl aged 2 to 9 in good health.

This clonotype was seen only a few times. This chain links TRBV6-2 or TRBV6-3 with TRBJ2-1; D is ambiguous. The CDR3 runs to 10 residues. Trimming took 7 bases from V and 8 from J, leaving 6 bases between them. Germline V gene lookup returns CDR1 MNHEY and CDR2 SVGEGT. The CDR3: CASNRHEQFF. The CDR3 DNA follows: TGTGCCAGCAACCGTCATGAGCAGTTCTTC.

A few counts support this clonotype. The chain employs TRBV20-1 and TRBJ2-3, with 7 bases fitting TRBD2. Germline V CDR1 and CDR2: DFQATT, SNEGSKA (reference sequence). V dropped 6 bases and J dropped 6; count of bases not matched to a gene: 18. This CDR3 contains 16 residues. DNA of the CDR3: TGCAGTGCCCCTGATGTAGCGGGTTTTCCCGACGATACGCAGTATTTT. Translation gives CSAPDVAGFPDDTQYF.

This clonotype was seen more than once but under ten times. The V gene is TRBV29-1, the J gene TRBJ2-3; no clear D gene. The CDR3 loop spans 11 amino acids. V shed 3 bases and J shed 4 bases, with 5 bases lying between them. Germline V gene data show CDR1 as SQVTM and CDR2 as ANQGSEA. The CDR3 sequence is CSVDPPDTQYF. CDR3 DNA sequence: TGCAGCGTTGACCCCCCAGATACGCAGTATTTT.

The sample holds a few counts of this clonotype. This CDR3 is CASSPLSGGREQYF. The CDR3, as DNA: TGTGCCAGCAGCCCCCTCTCCGGTGGGCGCGAGCAGTACTTC. The chain couples TRBV7-9 to TRBJ2-7; D ambiguous. The V gene lost 5 bases and the J gene lost 6 bases, with 17 bases spanning the gap. The CDR3 consists of 14 residues. Germline V lookup: CDR1 SEHNR, CDR2 FQNEAQ (reference sequence).

This clonotype was picked up many times. The rearrangement links TRBV6-5 to TRBJ2-7; TRBD1 is a possible D gene (5 bases). This CDR3 has 12 residues. Germline CDR1 reads MNHEY; CDR2 reads SVGAGI. V lost 5 bases to trimming and J lost 7 bases, with 12 bases between them. The CDR3 bases are TGTGCCAGCAGTCCTCAGGGCCAGGAGCAGTACTTC. Translating it yields CASSPQGQEQYF.

This clonotype came up a few times. V is TRBV29-1 and J is TRBJ2-5; 8 nucleotides match TRBD1. The CDR3 contains 11 residues. With V trimmed by 8 bases and J by 5 bases, 4 bases remained unmatched. Germline values: CDR1 SQVTM, CDR2 ANQGSEA. Here the CDR3 reads CSRTGRETQYF. The CDR3 DNA follows: TGCAGCCGGACAGGGAGGGAGACCCAGTACTTC.

The chain joins TRBV3-1 to TRBJ2-5; 7 nucleotides agree with TRBD2. With V trimmed by 1 base and J by 0 bases, 11 bases remained unmatched. This CDR3 is 18 amino acids long. Germline loops: CDR1 LGHDT, CDR2 YNNKEL (reference sequence). As DNA, the CDR3 is TGTGCCAGCAGCCAAGGGGACTACCAAGATTTATACCAAGAGACCCAGTACTTC. Amino acids: CASSQGDYQDLYQETQYF.

The V call is TRBV7-9, the J call TRBJ2-7, with TRBD1 as a possible D gene (6 bases). Germline assignment: CDR1 SEHNR and CDR2 FQNEAQ (reference sequence). V was shortened by 3 bases and J by 7 bases, with 19 bases between the two germline ends. This CDR3 contains 15 residues. CDR3 sequence (DNA): TGTGCCAGCAGCTTCCATGATCGACAGGTATGGGAGCAGTACTTC. It specifies CASSFHDRQVWEQYF.

The V and J genes are TRBV6-2 or TRBV6-3 and TRBJ2-1; 9 bases agree with TRBD2. The CDR3 has 17 residues. J lost 3 bases, V lost 5 bases, and 11 bases had no gene match. Per germline, CDR1 MNHEY and CDR2 SVGEGT. The CDR3 DNA reads TGTGCCAGCAGTCCCCACTCCCTAGCGGGAAACTACAATGAGCAGTTCTTC. The encoded protein is CASSPHSLAGNYNEQFF.

This clonotype was seen a few times. The CDR3 spells CASSSLRALSYEQYF. The CDR3 nucleotides read TGTGCCAGCAGCTCGCTACGGGCCTTATCATACGAGCAGTACTTC. The V call is TRBV7-9, the J call TRBJ2-7; D gene unclear. The CDR3 is 15 amino acids. V lost 4 bases and J 4 bases, leaving 17 bases between the germline ends. The germline gives CDR1 SEHNR, CDR2 FQNEAQ (reference sequence).

This clonotype was seen a few times. The chain joins TRBV6-1 to TRBJ2-2; no firm D call. V shed 1 base and J shed 4 bases, with 10 bases lying between them. CDR1 MNHNS and CDR2 SASEGT come from the germline V gene. This CDR3 spans 15 amino acids. In DNA, the CDR3 is TGTGCCAGCAGTGAAGGGTCAGAACTCACCGGGGAGCTGTTTTTT. Translating it yields CASSEGSELTGELFF.